This T cell receptor (beta chain) was captured in a study of blood T cell repertoires in COVID-19. Study context: PBMCs, B-cell-depleted T cells, or T cells were the source of the cDNA or gDNA that made up the material.

Germline CDR1 reads SNHLY; CDR2 reads FYNNEI. The V end lost 3 bases, the J end lost 11 bases, and 11 bases lay between the germline ends. The CDR3 has 12 residues. Per the study methods: The assay estimated nucleated cells by amplifying reference gene primers. Measured with immunoSEQ multiplex PCR; TCRdb has only the in-frame clones, and not every one. Clone size and V and J calls were adopted from that table, with D and trimming inferred from the DNA. Among around 100,000 clones listed, around 83% were seen once. Sequencing was carried out using peripheral blood. The genes are TRBV2 and TRBJ1-5, with D uncertain. The sequence was obtained from a man between 70 and 80 years old with acute or convalescent COVID-19. CDR3 protein: CASSENGGTQHF. The CDR3 DNA reads as TGTGCCAGCAGTGAGAATGGAGGGACCCAGCATTTT.